The clone carrying this TCR beta chain was seen ten or more times. Its antigen is unknown. This entry comes from a study of blood T cells in healthy people across ages. With a J-beta primer mix and a sample-barcoded 5' primer, a second PCR ran about 6 to 11 cycles. Tags on each cDNA molecule came from a template-switch adaptor with 12 random nucleotides. TCRdb reanalysed the 5' RACE reads using MiXCR and keeps one entry per CDR3 protein. The sample has about 970,000 distinct CDR3 sequences, around 54% seen once. Findings and caveats of the study: Diversity of TCR beta per million T cells declined in a roughly linear way with age. In long-lived donors, naive CD4+ cell counts and diversity exceeded those of aged donors.

PBMCs were isolated at a quantity of at least 6 million per sample. Trimming shortened V by 3 bases and J by 3 bases, and 18 bases separated the two germline ends. The CDR3 extends over 18 amino acids. This chain links TRBV12-3 or TRBV12-4 with TRBJ2-6; either TRBD1 or TRBD2 may supply D (6 bases each). The source material was blood. The origin of this receptor is a woman in her sixties or seventies in good health. CDR3 coding DNA: TGTGCCAGCAGTTTCGGGGGCAGTCCTAGGATTGGGGCCAACGTCCTGACTTTC. Its protein is CASSFGGSPRIGANVLTF.